This T cell receptor (beta chain) is drawn from a study of blood T cell repertoires in COVID-19. Study background: The United States, Italy and Spain provided the acute and convalescent COVID-19 samples. PBMCs, B-cell-depleted T cells, or T cells provided the cDNA or gDNA that made up the material.

V shed 3 bases and J 0 bases; nucleotides not matched to a gene: 10. The CDR3 is 19 residues long. CDR1 and CDR2 (germline): SGHDT, YYEEEE. Profiling relied on immunoSEQ multiplex PCR, and the TCRdb table lists in-frame clones only, not all of them. The sample lists under 65,000 clones; 80% to 95% were seen once. This clone was recorded only once. Sequences were obtained from peripheral blood. The J gene is TRBJ1-3, the V gene TRBV5-6; 12 positions match TRBD1. The source of this sequence is a man older than 75 with acute or convalescent COVID-19. The CDR3 protein is CASSSVGTGGLNSGNTIYF. DNA of the CDR3: TGTGCCAGCAGCTCAGTCGGGACAGGGGGCCTGAACTCTGGAAACACCATATATTTT.